Listed below are T cell receptor beta chains from one sample, sequenced in a study of CD8 T cells in Susac syndrome. MiXCR was run by TCRdb on the immunoSEQ multiplex PCR reads, yielding one entry per CDR3 protein. Of about 120,000 distinct CDR3 sequences in the sample, around 94% were seen once. Sequencing input: CD8+ T cells from PBMCs. These receptors were obtained from a human donor with Susac syndrome. CDR3s include the opening cysteine and the closing phenylalanine or tryptophan. The D gene is left open where the match is weak. Only part of the rows carry a size: once, few, many, or a class if the clone is expanded.

D,V,size,J,DNA,CDR3
.,TRBV20-1,.,TRBJ1-1,TGCAGTGCTTGGTCGGTGAGAGTGGGAATGAACACTGAAGCTTTCTTT,CSAWSVRVGMNTEAFF
.,TRBV7-2,.,TRBJ1-5,TGTGCCAGCAGCTTAATCTCACGGAGGGGCAATCAGCCCCAGCATTTT,CASSLISRRGNQPQHF
.,TRBV6-4,.,TRBJ2-3,TGTGCCAGCAGTCGGACAGTTAGCACAGATACGCAGTATTTT,CASSRTVSTDTQYF
TRBD1,TRBV5-4,once,TRBJ2-5,TGTGCCAGCAGCCCTGGGACAGGGGCTTTCCAAGAGACCCAGTACTTC,CASSPGTGAFQETQYF
TRBD1,TRBV9,.,TRBJ1-3,TGTGCCAGCAGCGTACCGAGGACAGGCTCTGGAAACACCATATATTTT,CASSVPRTGSGNTIYF
.,TRBV7-2,.,TRBJ2-1,TGTGCCAGCAGCTTTCTCCCGGGATTTAGGAATGAGCAGTTCTTC,CASSFLPGFRNEQFF
.,TRBV19,once,TRBJ2-3,TGTGCCAGTAGTATTTTGCCAGGTTTGGATACGCAGTATTTT,CASSILPGLDTQYF
.,TRBV27,.,TRBJ2-7,TGTGCCAGCAGTCTCCGCGGGAACTCCTACGAGCAGTACTTC,CASSLRGNSYEQYF
.,TRBV9,.,TRBJ1-1,TGTGCCAGCACCCAGGGCGGGGGGAACACTGAAGCTTTCTTT,CASTQGGGNTEAFF
.,TRBV27,.,TRBJ1-2,TGTGCCAGCATCCCTTTCGCAGGGGACCCTACCTATGGCTACACCTTC,CASIPFAGDPTYGYTF
.,TRBV5-1,.,TRBJ2-7,TGCGCCAGCAGCTTGAGAACCTCGGGGGAGCAGTACTTC,CASSLRTSGEQYF
TRBD2,TRBV6-2/TRBV6-3,once,TRBJ2-5,TGTGCCAGCAGTTACTCAGCGGGAGGTGGGACCCAGTACTTC,CASSYSAGGGTQYF
.,TRBV9,once,TRBJ2-7,TGTGCCAGCAGCCCCGGAGACAACGAGCAGTACTTC,CASSPGDNEQYF
TRBD2,TRBV11-2,.,TRBJ2-3,TGTGCCAGCGGACCCCCGGCCCCCGGGGGGTTAACAGATACGCAGTATTTT,CASGPPAPGGLTDTQYF
TRBD1,TRBV5-6,.,TRBJ1-1,TGTGCCAGCAGCCTGACAGGGTACGCTGAAGCTTTCTTT,CASSLTGYAEAFF
TRBD2,TRBV7-2,.,TRBJ2-2,TGTGCCAGCAGCTTAGACTCTAGCGGCGGCGGGGAGCTGTTTTTT,CASSLDSSGGGELFF
.,TRBV6-4,few,TRBJ2-3,TGTGCCAGCAGTGATGGAGAGGATACGCAGTATTTT,CASSDGEDTQYF
.,TRBV29-1,.,TRBJ2-7,TGCAGCGTTGAACGACTATCGGGATCCTCTGGCGAGCAGTACTTC,CSVERLSGSSGEQYF
.,TRBV27,.,TRBJ1-6,TGTGCCAGCAGTGTAGGGTGGAGCTCCTATAATTCACCCCTCCACTTT,CASSVGWSSYNSPLHF
TRBD1,TRBV27,.,TRBJ1-2,TGTGCCAGCAGTTCCCGGTCTACAGGGGGCAACGGCTACACCTTC,CASSSRSTGGNGYTF
.,TRBV18,.,TRBJ2-2,TGTGCCAGCTCACTAAGCGGGCGAACGAACACCGGGGAGCTGTTTTTT,CASSLSGRTNTGELFF
.,TRBV18,.,TRBJ1-4,TGTGCCAGCTCGGGGACGTCAACTAATGAAAAACTGTTTTTT,CASSGTSTNEKLFF
TRBD2,TRBV20-1,.,TRBJ2-7,TGCAGTGCTACCGGGACTAGCGGGTCGTACGAGCAGTACTTC,CSATGTSGSYEQYF
.,TRBV5-4,.,TRBJ1-1,TGTGCCAGCTCGGGGCCCACTGAAGCTTTCTTT,CASSGPTEAFF
TRBD2,TRBV30,.,TRBJ2-5,TGTGCCTTGGACGGGGGGGAGACCCAGTACTTC,CALDGGETQYF
.,TRBV9,.,TRBJ2-5,TGTGCCAGCAGCGACGACCCCGGGGGATCCGCTCCGGAGACCCAGTACTTC,CASSDDPGGSAPETQYF
.,TRBV5-6,.,TRBJ2-3,TGTGCCAGCAGCTTGGCGGCCGATACAGATACGCAGTATTTT,CASSLAADTDTQYF
TRBD2,TRBV6-1,.,TRBJ2-5,TGTGCCAGCAGTCCCGGGACTAGCGCGCGGCCCCAAGAGACCCAGTACTTC,CASSPGTSARPQETQYF
.,TRBV19,.,TRBJ2-1,TGTGCCAGTAGTCCCCGGGACCACTACAATGAGCAGTTCTTC,CASSPRDHYNEQFF
.,TRBV4-2,.,TRBJ2-7,TGTGCCAGCAGCCAGGAGGCCCAGGGGACGCCCTCCTACGAGCAGTACTTC,CASSQEAQGTPSYEQYF
.,TRBV12-3/TRBV12-4,once,TRBJ2-7,TGTGCCAGCAGCTTCGGGACGCTCTTATACGAGCAGTACTTC,CASSFGTLLYEQYF
.,TRBV7-2,.,TRBJ1-3,TGTGCCAGCAATCCGAGTCTTGTGGAGTCAACTGGAAACACCATATATTTT,CASNPSLVESTGNTIYF
TRBD1,TRBV12-3/TRBV12-4,.,TRBJ2-2,TGTGCCAGCAGTCTCGGACAGGACACCGGGGAGCTGTTTTTT,CASSLGQDTGELFF
TRBD1,TRBV4-2,.,TRBJ2-7,TGTGCCAGCAGCCAAGATTTGGGACAGCCCTACGAGCAGTACTTC,CASSQDLGQPYEQYF
TRBD1,TRBV12-3/TRBV12-4,.,TRBJ1-5,TGTGCCAGCGGGACCGGGACAGGGGTTAATCAGCCCCAGCATTTT,CASGTGTGVNQPQHF